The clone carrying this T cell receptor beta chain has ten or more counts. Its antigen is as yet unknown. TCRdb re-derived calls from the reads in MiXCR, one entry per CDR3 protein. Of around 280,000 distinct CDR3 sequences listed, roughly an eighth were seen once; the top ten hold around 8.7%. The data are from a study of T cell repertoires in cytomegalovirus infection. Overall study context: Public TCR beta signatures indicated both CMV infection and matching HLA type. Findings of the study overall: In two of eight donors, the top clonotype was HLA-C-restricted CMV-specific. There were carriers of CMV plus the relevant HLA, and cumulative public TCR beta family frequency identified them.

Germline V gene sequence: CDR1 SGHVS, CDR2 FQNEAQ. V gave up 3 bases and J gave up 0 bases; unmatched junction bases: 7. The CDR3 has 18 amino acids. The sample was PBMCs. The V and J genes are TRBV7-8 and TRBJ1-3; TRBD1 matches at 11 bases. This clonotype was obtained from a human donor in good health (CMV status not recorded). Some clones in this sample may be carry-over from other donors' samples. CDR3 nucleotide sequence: TGTGCCAGCAGCTTTAGGGACAGGGGGACAGGCTCTGGAAACACCATATATTTT. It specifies CASSFRDRGTGSGNTIYF.